The next 17 T cell receptor beta chains were all read from a single sample in a study of T cell repertoires in cytomegalovirus infection. TCRdb re-derived calls from the reads in MiXCR, one entry per CDR3 protein. The table shows about 920,000 distinct CDR3 sequences, with roughly 30% occurring only once. The antigens these receptors bind are not known. The material was cultured CD8+ T cells from PBMCs, obtained from culture after CMV antigen stimulation. All receptors derive from a human donor in good health (CMV status not recorded). Some clones in this sample may be carry-over from other donors' samples.

The chain joins TRBV19 to TRBJ2-1; possibly TRBD1 or TRBD2 for D (5 bases each). The CDR3 has 14 amino acids. With 9 bases removed from V and 0 bases from J, the gap between germline ends came to 12 bases. Germline CDR1 reads LNHDA; CDR2 reads SQIVND (reference sequence). CDR3 residues: CASQGRRSYNEQFF. In nucleotides, the CDR3 is TGTGCCAGCCAGGGACGGCGCTCCTACAATGAGCAGTTCTTC.

DNA for the CDR3: TGTGCCAGCAGTGTAGCGTCGAGAGTGGGGGAGCTGTTTTTT. Its protein product is CASSVASRVGELFF. The chain employs TRBV25-1 and TRBJ2-2, with D perhaps matching TRBD2 (5 bases). The V gene's germline CDR1 is MGHDK and CDR2 SYGVNS. Trimming removed 4 bases at V and 8 bases at J, with 14 bases between. The CDR3 spans 14 residues.

This clonotype has at least ten counts. The chain links TRBV10-3 to TRBJ1-2; D is perhaps TRBD1 (5 bases). The CDR3 runs 14 residues. Germline loops: CDR1 ENHRY, CDR2 SYGVKD. Trimming stripped 0 bases from V and 4 bases from J, with 9 bases between. The DNA for the CDR3 is TGTGCCATCAGTGAGTCGGAGGGGATCTATGGCTACACCTTC. It yields the protein CAISESEGIYGYTF.

The rearrangement links TRBV10-3 to TRBJ1-1, with TRBD1 identical over 7 bases. The CDR3 loop spans 20 amino acids. The germline V gene encodes CDR1 ENHRY and CDR2 SYGVKD. V lost 6 bases to trimming and J lost 0 bases; unmatched junction nucleotides: 22. As DNA, the CDR3 is TGTGCCATCAGGGACTTAAGGGGGCCGTCTCCTCTCAGGGTGAACACTGAAGCTTTCTTT. It specifies CAIRDLRGPSPLRVNTEAFF.

The chain uses TRBV6-5 and TRBJ2-7, with D possibly matching TRBD2 (5 bases). Germline V gene lookup returns CDR1 MNHEY and CDR2 SVGAGI. CDR3 length equals 14 residues. Between the trimmed V and J ends, which lost 0 bases and 4 bases, there was a span of 10 bases. CDR3 residues: CASSYSTKVYEQYF. CDR3 DNA sequence: TGTGCCAGCAGTTACTCGACTAAGGTTTACGAGCAGTACTTC.

On this clonotype itself: At one boundary the junction diverges from the germline segment, which might be a read error. The rearrangement uses TRBV5-3 and TRBJ2-3; D uncertain. TRBV5-3 is assigned to the ORF class and has an uncertain function. This CDR3 has 17 amino acids. The CDR3 bases are TGTGCCAGCAGCTCCCCTGAAATCCCGGGCCCCACAGATACGCAGTATTTT. Protein product: CASSSPEIPGPTDTQYF.

The V and J genes are TRBV19 and TRBJ1-1, with a tentative D call TRBD1 (5 bases). V was pared by 8 bases and J by 2 bases, with 9 bases between. Germline CDR1 reads LNHDA; CDR2 reads SQIVND (reference sequence). The length of the CDR3 is 12 residues. The DNA for the CDR3 is TGTGCCAGTGCCACAGGTAACACTGAAGCTTTCTTT. The encoded protein is CASATGNTEAFF.

The chain is built from TRBV11-2 and TRBJ2-7, with TRBD2 matching 8 bases. V shed 4 bases, J shed 2 bases, and the junction held 7 bases outside the gene matches. Germline V CDR1 and CDR2: SGHAT, FQNNGV. The CDR3 has 15 residues. The CDR3 DNA is TGTGCCAGCAGCTCCCCTGGCGGGGGGCCCTACGAGCAGTACTTC. This sequence encodes CASSSPGGGPYEQYF.

This clonotype was seen a few times. The J gene is TRBJ1-4, the V gene TRBV7-9; D perhaps matches TRBD1 (5 bases). CDR1 and CDR2 from the germline V gene are SEHNR and FQNEAQ (reference sequence). The CDR3 is 14 amino acids. V gave up 0 bases and J gave up 8 bases, with 10 bases separating them. The chain's CDR3 is CASSLAGTEEKLFF. The CDR3 region has the DNA TGTGCCAGCAGCTTAGCGGGGACCGAAGAAAAACTGTTTTTT. Full variable domain (rest looked up from reference TRBV7-9 and TRBJ1-4): DTGVSQNPRHKITKRGQNVTFRCDPISEHNRLYWYRQTLGQGPEFLTYFQNEAQLEKSRLLSDRFSAERPKGSFSTLEIQRTEQGDSAMYLCASSLAGTEEKLFFGSGTQLSVL.

Note on this clonotype: A read error may produce the germline difference seen at one junction end. J is TRBJ2-5 and V is TRBV7-8, with D possibly TRBD1 on 6 matching bases. CDR1 is SGHVS, CDR2 FQNEAQ, per germline. CDR3 size: 15 residues. CDR3: CVSSLPTGNQETQYF. The CDR3 DNA follows: TGTGTCAGCAGCCTGCCGACAGGAAACCAAGAGACCCAGTACTTC.

This clonotype was observed a handful of times. V gene TRBV7-9 combines with J gene TRBJ2-7; D may be TRBD1 (6 bases). Germline CDR1 SEHNR, CDR2 FQNEAQ (reference sequence). The CDR3 length is 18 residues. Deletions cut 5 bases from V and 0 bases from J, with 23 bases between. In DNA form, the CDR3 reads TGTGCCAGCAGCGGGCTGGTTCGGACAGACTTTAGCTCCTACGAGCAGTACTTC. Its protein product is CASSGLVRTDFSSYEQYF.

This clonotype was counted at least ten times. The CDR3 spells CASSLEDGRELFF. Written as DNA, the CDR3 is TGCGCCAGCAGCTTGGAGGACGGACGGGAGCTGTTTTTT. V gene TRBV5-1 combines with J gene TRBJ2-2; D ambiguous. The germline CDR1 and CDR2 sequences are SGHRS and YFSETQ. The CDR3 length is 13 residues. V lost 0 bases and J 9 bases, leaving 9 bases between the germline ends. The entire variable domain, with the rest obtained from reference TRBV5-1 and TRBJ2-2, is as follows: KAGVTQTPRYLIKTRGQQVTLSCSPISGHRSVSWYQQTPGQGLQFLFEYFSETQRNKGNFPGRFSGRQFSNSRSEMNVSTLELGDSALYLCASSLEDGRELFFGEGSRLTVL.

This clonotype has a handful of counts. The gene calls are TRBV27 and TRBJ1-1, with no clear D. This CDR3 contains 15 residues. The V end lost 0 bases, the J end lost 3 bases, and 11 bases lay between the germline ends. The V gene's germline CDR1 is MNHEY and CDR2 SMNVEV (reference sequence). The DNA for the CDR3 is TGTGCCAGCAGTTTATCTGGCGGGTCACACACTGAAGCTTTCTTT. Translation: CASSLSGGSHTEAFF.

This clonotype was seen repeatedly, ten times or more. This sequence joins TRBV6-1 and TRBJ1-2, with TRBD1 matching over 12 bases. Germline trimming cut 11 bases from V and 0 bases from J; bases unmatched to any gene: 10. The CDR3 is 16 amino acids. The V gene's germline CDR1 is MNHNS and CDR2 SASEGT. CDR3 in amino acids: CAHRPGQGATNYGYTF. CDR3 nucleotides: TGTGCCCATAGACCGGGACAGGGGGCAACTAACTATGGCTACACCTTC.

The CDR3 is CASSLVRLAGQETQYF. CDR3 in DNA: TGTGCCAGCAGCTTAGTGCGTCTAGCGGGTCAAGAGACCCAGTACTTC. The rearrangement links TRBV7-9 to TRBJ2-5; TRBD2 agrees at 8 bases. CDR3 length: 16 residues. Germline values: CDR1 SEHNR, CDR2 FQNEAQ (reference sequence). J gave up 2 bases and V 1 base, and 6 bases lay outside the gene matches.

V and J are TRBV14 and TRBJ2-5; 7 bases line up with TRBD1. CDR1 SGHDN and CDR2 FVKESK come from the germline V gene. Germline trimming cut 1 base from V and 5 bases from J; bases unmatched to any gene: 10. This CDR3 has 16 residues. The CDR3 sequence: CASSQALTGVRETQYF. DNA for the CDR3: TGTGCCAGCAGCCAAGCACTCACAGGGGTTCGGGAGACCCAGTACTTC.

The chain couples TRBV23-1 to TRBJ2-7, with TRBD2 matching 7 bases. TRBV23-1 is designated an ORF whose function remains uncertain. The V gene end was trimmed by 0 bases and the J gene end by 0 bases; junction bases not matched to a gene: 8. CDR3 length: 17 amino acids. CDR3 sequence reads: CASSQSGGSVPSYEQYF. The CDR3 DNA is TGCGCCAGCAGTCAATCCGGGGGGTCTGTACCCTCCTACGAGCAGTACTTC.